This T cell receptor (beta chain) was obtained from a study of T-cell memory formation after mild COVID-19 (dated by TCRdb to the early 2020s). Regarding the study in general: Most TCR sequence clusters were specific to one of the two donors. Longitudinal TCRalpha and TCRbeta repertoire sequencing tracked T-cell clones expanding and contracting after mild COVID-19 in two donors. Two young, previously healthy adult volunteers, one female and one male, were included in the cohort. On the study overall, not on this receptor specifically: Some responding clones were found in pre-infection memory, which suggests that pre-existing cross-reactive memory T cells took part in the SARS-CoV-2 response. SARS-CoV-2 specificity was not confirmed for the second-wave clones peaking on day 37. Clones contracting from day 15 to 85 had balanced CD4/CD8 phenotypes, while a second wave expanding from day 15 to 37 was biased towards CD4+. Only a couple of mild cases were covered by the study, and larger cohorts that include severe cases with pre-infection samples were considered necessary. Contracting CD4+ clones were found mainly in CM and EM memory subsets, while CD8+ clones were enriched in EMRA.

Sequencing was carried out with an Illumina NovaSeq 6000. Using 5'RACE with constant-segment primers, TCRalpha and TCRbeta cDNA libraries were constructed, with sample barcodes and unique molecular identifiers added in the process. Trizol reagent was used to extract RNA from every sample. Library amplification was performed in two PCR steps, and a second sample barcode and Illumina TruSeq adapters were introduced in the second step. The libraries were sequenced on an Illumina NovaSeq using 2 x 150 bp paired-end reads. Under the source paper's analysis protocol: With migec v1.2.7, reads were demultiplexed and then collapsed into UMI-guided consensus sequences. Using mixcr v2.1.11, UMI consensuses were aligned to TRA and TRB V and J templates and then assembled into clonotypes. Clonotypes were classified as expanded or contracted when called significant by both edgeR and NoisET, with noise models trained on biological replicates. For edgeR calls, a false discovery rate-adjusted p below 0.01 and a log2 fold-change threshold of 1 were applied. As an exploratory analysis of dynamics, max-normalized trajectories of the 1000 most abundant clonotypes were examined by PCA with hierarchical clustering. Separately sequenced CD4+ and CD8+ repertoires were used to assign the CD4 or CD8 phenotype of responding clones. Using fastp trimming at Q25 and MiXCR clonotype assembly, TCRdb reanalyzed the public sequencing data and kept in-frame beta chains. Entries that share a CDR3 protein sequence are merged under the most common genes and DNA. TCRdb, rather than the study authors, made the V and J calls. The sample includes roughly 340,000 distinct CDR3 sequences, with about 15% observed a single time. The top ten clonotypes cover about 20% of the sample.

Of note for this clonotype: Its recognized antigen is unknown. Per-nucleotide qualities are absent, and no much larger clonotype sits a single base away.

PBMCs were isolated by Ficoll-Paque density gradient centrifugation. The junction carries 13 bases between V and J, which are trimmed by 0 bases and 3 bases respectively. The CDR3 goes from the cysteine to the phenylalanine over 15 residues. The entry retains the CDR3 DNA only, 45 bases that are in frame from base 1. For CDR1 and CDR2, the germline V gene lists SGDLS and YYNGEE. The sequenced material came from PBMCs or a T cell subset sorted from them (not recorded which). The chain was built from TRBV9 and TRBJ2-7, with a weak D call of TRBD2 (5 bases match). This receptor was identified in a man younger than 35 who had mild COVID-19 (a few samples of this study predate the infection). The sample titles of this study are shuffled in the database, so cell type and time point are left out; the donor was told from shared clones. The DNA sequence reads TGTGCCAGCAGCGTAGGGAGACAAGGAGGCTACGAGCAGTACTTC. Translated, this gives CASSVGRQGGYEQYF.